This T cell receptor beta chain was sequenced during a study of identifying expanded T cells in peripheral blood. General study points: Over approximately two and four weeks, about 15 and 19 clones changed, versus roughly 1.1 between replicates. Clone count variance between approximately two-week samples rose with total template count.

A remark on this clone: The antigen remains undetermined.

Collection occurred without any documented infections or immune events in donors. The germline V gene has CDR1 SGHTA and CDR2 FQGNSA. V was clipped by 4 bases and J by 5 bases, with 12 bases between them. The CDR3 is 14 amino acids. Sequencing was performed with immunoSEQ multiplex PCR; in TCRdb, only in-frame clones are kept and a portion is missing. Of 51,000 or so clones listed, 82% were seen once; the top ten hold about 15%. This clonotype originated in a person between 18 and 75 years old in good health. Sequencing used blood. V is TRBV7-2 and J is TRBJ1-5, with TRBD1 as a possible D gene (5 bases). CDR3 in DNA: TGTGCCAGCAGCTCAGGGTACGGTCATCAGCCCCAGCATTTT. This sequence encodes CASSSGYGHQPQHF.